These 17 T cell receptor beta chains originate from one sample sequenced in a study of T-cell reconstitution after alpha-beta-depleted transplantation in children listed by TCRdb under 2016. The sample's treatment or condition label, in plain terms: allogeneic hematopoietic cell transplantation with graft depleted of TCRalphabeta T cells and CD19 B cells. Receptors were amplified or captured by PCR. The listed sequencing device is Illumina HiSeq 2500. Molecular barcoding was employed in the preparation of TCR libraries, with unique molecular identifiers being used to normalize TCRbeta repertoire quantification. TCRdb itself trimmed the public reads at Q25 with fastp, ran MiXCR and retained productive beta chains. Merged by CDR3 protein, the rows form single entries marked with the most common genes and DNA. This sample gives about 500,000 distinct CDR3 sequences in total; approximately 10% of them show up just once. The top ten constitute 14% of the sample.

The input for sequencing was PBMCs, mostly from graft donor cells, taken 180 days after TCRalphabeta/CD19-depleted stem cell transplant. Receptor source: a female patient under 10 years old who had a stem cell transplant for aplastic anemia, so the T cells may come from the graft donor.

This rearrangement joins TRBV7-9 to TRBJ2-1, with 7 nucleotides matching TRBD1. Trimming removed 4 bases from V and 9 bases from J; junction bases left unmatched: 6. Germline lookup yields CDR1 SEHNR and CDR2 FQNEAQ (reference sequence). The CDR3 consists of 13 residues. Here the CDR3 reads CASSSPRGPEQFF. The CDR3 DNA sequence: TGTGCCAGCAGCTCCCCTAGGGGGCCTGAGCAGTTCTTC.

There are a few counts of this clonotype. The chain recombines TRBV11-1 with TRBJ2-1; 9 bases are shared with TRBD2. Germline values: CDR1 SGHAT, CDR2 FQDESV (reference sequence). V shed 1 base and J 1 base; nucleotides not matched to a gene: 8. This CDR3 region has 18 residues. The CDR3 spells CASSLVPSGKRSYNEQFF. The CDR3 DNA follows: TGTGCCAGCAGCTTAGTCCCTAGCGGGAAACGGTCCTACAATGAGCAGTTCTTC.

CDR3 sequence: CASTSPLTGSYGYTF. The CDR3 DNA reads TGTGCCAGCACTTCCCCCTTGACAGGATCCTATGGCTACACCTTC. The rearrangement uses TRBV6-5 and TRBJ1-2; weak D call: TRBD1 (6 bases). The CDR3 is made up of 15 amino acids. In germline, CDR1 is MNHEY, CDR2 SVGAGI. Trimming shortened V by 7 bases and J by 4 bases, and 19 bases separated the two germline ends.

Only a few counts were recorded for this clonotype. V is TRBV21-1 and J is TRBJ2-5. TRBV21-1 is classified as a pseudogene. The CDR3 sequence is 15 residues long. CDR3 region: CASSKSAGRKETQYF. DNA of the CDR3: TGTGCCAGCAGCAAAAGCGCGGGCAGGAAAGAGACCCAGTACTTC.

The rearrangement joins TRBV7-3 to TRBJ1-1; D is possibly TRBD1 (5 bases). V gave up 3 bases and J gave up 5 bases, with 25 bases separating them. This CDR3 has 18 amino acids. Germline-derived CDR1 and CDR2 are SGHTA and FQGTGA. CDR3 region: CASSLWGRQLEEETEAFF. The CDR3, as DNA: TGTGCCAGCAGCTTGTGGGGTAGACAGCTAGAAGAGGAGACTGAAGCTTTCTTT.

The chain has TRBV7-2 and TRBJ1-1; D unclear. The CDR3 is 12 residues long. CDR1 SGHTA and CDR2 FQGNSA come from the germline V gene. V was shortened by 5 bases and J by 6 bases, with 10 bases between the two germline ends. The CDR3 region is CASSTLRAEAFF. The CDR3 coding sequence is TGTGCCAGCAGCACTTTAAGGGCTGAAGCTTTCTTT.

A few counts support this clonotype. The chain uses TRBV20-1 and TRBJ2-2, with 9 bases aligning to TRBD2. Germline V gene lookup returns CDR1 DFQATT and CDR2 SNEGSKA (reference sequence). The V segment lost 6 bases and the J segment 0 bases; nucleotides outside the gene matches: 2. The CDR3 sequence is 14 residues long. The CDR3 nucleotides read TGCAGTGCAACTAGCGGGTCGAACACCGGGGAGCTGTTTTTT. It yields the protein CSATSGSNTGELFF.

This clonotype was detected a few times. J is TRBJ2-7 and V is TRBV10-3; no clear D. V was clipped by 7 bases and J by 2 bases, with 6 bases between them. Germline V gene sequence: CDR1 ENHRY, CDR2 SYGVKD. This CDR3 comprises 11 residues. The CDR3 region has the DNA TGTGCCATCAAGGGCACCTACGAGCAGTACTTC. As protein: CAIKGTYEQYF.

In DNA form, the CDR3 reads TGCAGTCAATTGAGCCGGGATTTTTGGGAGACCCAGTACTTC. Translating gives CSQLSRDFWETQYF. This chain links TRBV20-1 with TRBJ2-5; maybe TRBD2 (5 bases). V gave up 8 bases and J gave up 5 bases, with 21 bases separating them. The CDR3 has 14 residues. Looked up from germline, CDR1 is DFQATT and CDR2 is SNEGSKA (reference sequence).

V and J are TRBV7-2 and TRBJ1-4; no reliable D call. Germline V CDR1 and CDR2: SGHTA, FQGNSA. The CDR3 consists of 13 residues. V lost 4 bases, J lost 0 bases, and 3 bases lay in between. CDR3 nucleotide sequence: TGTGCCAGCAGCTCTGCAACTAATGAAAAACTGTTTTTT. Encoded protein: CASSSATNEKLFF.

The chain carries TRBV20-1 and TRBJ2-5; D possibly corresponds to TRBD1 (6 bases). The CDR3 length is 13 residues. Germline CDR1 and CDR2: DFQATT and SNEGSKA (reference sequence). Trimming took 6 bases from V and 1 from J, leaving 12 bases between them. CDR3: CSAPSGVQETQYF. CDR3 sequence (DNA): TGCAGTGCGCCGTCAGGGGTCCAAGAGACCCAGTACTTC.

This clonotype was observed at least ten times. The chain links TRBV10-3 to TRBJ2-3; possible D gene TRBD1, 6 bases. In germline, CDR1 is ENHRY, CDR2 SYGVKD. This CDR3 region has 14 residues. V was clipped by 6 bases and J by 1 base, with 11 bases between them. The CDR3 sequence is CAISPPGGTDTQYF. In DNA, the CDR3 is TGTGCCATCAGCCCGCCAGGGGGCACAGATACGCAGTATTTT.

This chain links TRBV6-2 or TRBV6-3 with TRBJ2-2; the D gene could be TRBD1 or TRBD2 (5 bases each). Germline V gene lookup returns CDR1 MNHEY and CDR2 SVGEGT. Trimming removed 7 bases from V and 5 bases from J, with 14 bases in between. The CDR3 contains 14 residues. In DNA, the CDR3 is TGTGCCAGCACCCCCGGGACCCGAACCGGGGAGCTGTTTTTT. Protein product: CASTPGTRTGELFF.

This clonotype was counted a few times. This chain uses TRBV7-8 with TRBJ1-6, with D uncertain. The V end lost 5 bases, the J end lost 0 bases, and 11 bases lay between the germline ends. The CDR3 spans 16 residues. From germline, CDR1 is SGHVS and CDR2 FQNEAQ. The CDR3 DNA is TGTGCCAGCAGCCAGGCCTGGAGCTCCTATAATTCACCCCTCCACTTT. Amino acids: CASSQAWSSYNSPLHF.

This clonotype has a handful of counts. The rearrangement links TRBV9 to TRBJ2-1; TRBD2 aligns across 11 bases. The CDR3 length is 16 residues. Germline V gene lookup returns CDR1 SGDLS and CDR2 YYNGEE. Germline trimming cut 4 bases from V and 6 bases from J; bases unmatched to any gene: 9. The CDR3 loop reads CASSTYSGRAANEQFF. The CDR3 DNA reads TGTGCCAGCAGCACTTATAGCGGGAGGGCCGCCAATGAGCAGTTCTTC.

The chain links TRBV27 to TRBJ2-1; 7 bases match TRBD1. The ends lost 3 bases at V and 9 bases at J; junction bases unmatched: 5. The V gene's germline CDR1 is MNHEY and CDR2 SMNVEV (reference sequence). The CDR3 sequence is 13 residues long. This CDR3 reads CASSFGTVPEQFF. The CDR3 DNA is TGTGCCAGCAGTTTCGGGACAGTCCCTGAGCAGTTCTTC.

This clonotype showed up many times. V is TRBV10-3 and J is TRBJ1-1; D gene uncertain. Per the germline V gene, CDR1 is ENHRY and CDR2 is SYGVKD. The V end was cut by 3 bases, the J end by 4 bases, with 12 bases between. The CDR3 loop spans 14 amino acids. In DNA, the CDR3 is TGTGCCATCAGTGAACAAACCAGCGGCACTGAAGCTTTCTTT. This codes for CAISEQTSGTEAFF.